The clone carrying this T cell receptor (beta chain) was seen only once. The target antigen is unknown. Deletions cut 0 bases from V and 5 bases from J, with 16 bases between. CDR3 length: 16 amino acids. Germline V lookup: CDR1 MGHRA, CDR2 YSYEKL. This entry is derived from a study of post-analysis software for immune sequencing data. Across the study: The courses of disease that were included comprised relapsing-remitting, secondary progressive and progressive-relapsing multiple sclerosis.

Findings of the study overall: Among four or five TRBV segments more frequent in patients than controls were TRBV5-6, TRBV5-1 and TRBV20-1. Normalized Chao1 diversity in multiple sclerosis patients fell significantly below that of controls. Under the F measure, samples that were prepared in one batch clustered strongly together.

Unique molecular identifiers featured in each of the TCR beta cDNA libraries. Input amounts of 1 to 10 million T cells were used. These gave about 500,000 cDNA molecules, so each molecule approximated one T cell. TCRdb recomputed calls from the PCR reads with MiXCR, one row per CDR3 protein. This table has about 620,000 distinct CDR3 sequences, about 40% appearing once. The sample was blood. The chain uses TRBV4-1 and TRBJ1-1; D is perhaps TRBD1 (5 bases). This TCR came from a girl aged 5 to 17 with multiple sclerosis. CDR3 sequence reads: CASSQERRQGITEAFF. Written as DNA, the CDR3 is TGCGCCAGCAGCCAAGAACGGCGGCAGGGCATTACTGAAGCTTTCTTT.